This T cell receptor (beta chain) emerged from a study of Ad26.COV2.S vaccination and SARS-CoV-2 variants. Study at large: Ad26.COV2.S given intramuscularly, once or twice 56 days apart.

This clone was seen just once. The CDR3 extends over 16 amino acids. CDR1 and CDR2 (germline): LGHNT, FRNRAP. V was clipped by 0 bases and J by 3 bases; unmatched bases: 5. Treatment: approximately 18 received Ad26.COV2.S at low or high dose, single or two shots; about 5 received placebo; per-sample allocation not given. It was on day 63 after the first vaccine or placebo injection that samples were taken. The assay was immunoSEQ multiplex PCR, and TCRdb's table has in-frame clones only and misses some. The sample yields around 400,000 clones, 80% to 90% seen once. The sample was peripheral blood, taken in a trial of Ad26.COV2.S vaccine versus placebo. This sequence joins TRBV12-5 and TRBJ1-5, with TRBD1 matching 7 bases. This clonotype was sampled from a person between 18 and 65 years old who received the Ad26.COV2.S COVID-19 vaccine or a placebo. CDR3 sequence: CASGLVDRDYNQPQHF. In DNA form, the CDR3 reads TGTGCTAGTGGTTTGGTAGACAGGGACTACAATCAGCCCCAGCATTTT.